This entry lists 23 T cell receptor beta chains sequenced from one sample in a study of blood T cell repertoires in COVID-19. Assay used: immunoSEQ multiplex PCR; TCRdb lists only in-frame clones, some missing. The repertoire holds about 49,000 clones, over 75% seen once, with approximately 14% in the top ten. Sequenced sample: peripheral blood. Receptor source: a human donor in a cohort sampled during active COVID-19.

This clone occurred once. The gene calls are TRBV7-3 and TRBJ2-7, with a tentative D call TRBD1 (6 bases). V was clipped by 3 bases and J by 6 bases, with 12 bases between them. CDR1 is SGHTA, CDR2 FQGTGA, per germline. The CDR3 is 13 amino acids. The CDR3 reads CASSFTGTAEQYF. The DNA of the CDR3 is TGTGCCAGCAGCTTTACAGGGACGGCCGAGCAGTACTTC.

This chain connects TRBV7-3 to TRBJ2-2, with D possibly being TRBD1 (7 bases). The germline V and J ends were trimmed by 5 bases and 4 bases, with 14 bases remaining between them. CDR1 and CDR2 (germline): SGHTA, FQGTGA. This CDR3 contains 15 residues. This chain's CDR3 is CASSPRQGGTGELFF. In DNA, the CDR3 is TGTGCCAGCAGCCCAAGACAGGGAGGCACCGGGGAGCTGTTTTTT.

This chain joins TRBV5-6 and TRBJ1-2; TRBD1 agrees at 7 bases. The CDR3 runs to 14 residues. Germline CDR1 is SGHDT and CDR2 is YYEEEE. The J segment lost 4 bases and the V segment lost 1 base, leaving 4 bases of the junction unmatched. The CDR3 bases are TGTGCCAGCAGCTTGCCGGGACAGCTCTATGGCTACACCTTC. This translates into CASSLPGQLYGYTF.

The chain employs TRBV18 and TRBJ2-5; TRBD1 matches 10 bases. The V gene end was trimmed by 3 bases and the J gene end by 1 base; junction bases not matched to a gene: 8. Germline assignment: CDR1 KGHSH and CDR2 LQKENI. The CDR3 is made up of 17 amino acids. The CDR3 coding sequence is TGTGCCAGCTCACCCCGTCCGGGACAGGGGAGCCAAGAGACCCAGTACTTC. Protein sequence: CASSPRPGQGSQETQYF.

The chain is built from TRBV11-2 and TRBJ2-1; 7 bases are a match to TRBD1. CDR3 size: 14 residues. The J segment lost 4 bases and the V segment lost 5 bases, leaving 5 bases of the junction unmatched. Germline lookup yields CDR1 SGHAT and CDR2 FQNNGV. CDR3 in DNA: TGTGCCAGCAGCCGAGGACAGGTTTACAATGAGCAGTTCTTC. Encoded protein: CASSRGQVYNEQFF.

Only a few counts were recorded for this clone. The chain carries TRBV7-8 and TRBJ1-6, with TRBD1 as a possible D gene (5 bases). The germline gives CDR1 SGHVS, CDR2 FQNEAQ. The CDR3 is 13 residues long. V gave up 5 bases and J gave up 7 bases, with 9 bases separating them. The CDR3 bases are TGTGCCAGCAGCGGGACTCTGAATTCACCCCTCCACTTT. As protein: CASSGTLNSPLHF.

The V gene is TRBV4-1, the J gene TRBJ2-6; D call uncertain. The CDR3 covers 17 residues. Trimming shortened V by 0 bases and J by 2 bases, and 11 bases separated the two germline ends. Germline assignment: CDR1 MGHRA and CDR2 YSYEKL. The CDR3 reads CASSQDLWAAGANVLTF. Written as DNA, the CDR3 is TGCGCCAGCAGCCAAGATCTATGGGCAGCTGGGGCCAACGTCCTGACTTTC.

This chain connects TRBV5-1 to TRBJ2-4; tentative D call: TRBD2 (5 bases). The CDR3 extends over 14 amino acids. Trimming took 0 bases from V and 3 from J, leaving 7 bases between them. Per the germline V gene, CDR1 is SGHRS and CDR2 is YFSETQ. The CDR3 sequence: CASSLAGNKNIQYF. The CDR3 nucleotides are TGCGCCAGCAGCTTGGCCGGGAACAAAAACATTCAGTACTTC.

This rearrangement joins TRBV5-1 to TRBJ1-1, with D tentatively TRBD1 (5 bases). The V gene's germline CDR1 is SGHRS and CDR2 YFSETQ. V was pared by 5 bases and J by 1 base, with 12 bases between. This CDR3 contains 14 residues. CDR3 loop: CASRLGAQNTEAFF. CDR3 sequence (DNA): TGCGCCAGCAGGTTAGGGGCTCAGAACACTGAAGCTTTCTTT.

This chain connects TRBV5-1 to TRBJ2-7, with D perhaps matching TRBD2 (7 bases). The CDR3 is 13 amino acids. Germline values: CDR1 SGHRS, CDR2 YFSETQ. Trimming took off 0 bases at V and 9 bases at J, with 13 bases between the two ends. The CDR3 sequence is CASSLAAGEGQYF. The CDR3 nucleotides read TGCGCCAGCAGCTTGGCGGCAGGGGAGGGGCAGTACTTC.

V usage is TRBV2 and J usage is TRBJ2-7; D is unresolved. The V end lost 6 bases, the J end lost 8 bases, and 14 bases lay between the germline ends. This CDR3 is built from 12 residues. The germline CDR1 and CDR2 sequences are SNHLY and FYNNEI. The CDR3 bases are TGTGCCAGCAGCCCTGACACCGCCCAGCAGTACTTC. It is translated as CASSPDTAQQYF.

This chain uses TRBV3-1 (or the pseudogene TRBV3-2) with TRBJ1-1; possibly TRBD1 for D (5 bases). V was shortened by 1 base and J by 10 bases, with 22 bases between the two germline ends. This CDR3 is 16 amino acids long. Germline V gives CDR1 LGHDT, CDR2 YNNKEL (reference sequence). This chain's CDR3 is CASSQVPPGGDGRAFF. DNA of the CDR3: TGTGCCAGCAGCCAAGTTCCCCCGGGAGGGGATGGGAGAGCTTTCTTT.

This chain connects TRBV3-1 (or the pseudogene TRBV3-2) to TRBJ2-1; D is uncertain. The V gene's germline CDR1 is LGHDT and CDR2 YNNKEL (reference sequence). Trimming left V 4 bases short and J 0 bases short, with 10 bases between. This CDR3 comprises 15 residues. CDR3 DNA: TGTGCCAGCAGCCCCGTCTGGAGCTCCTACAATGAGCAGTTCTTC. Translating gives CASSPVWSSYNEQFF.

This chain uses TRBV7-2 with TRBJ1-1; TRBD1 aligns across 8 bases. The CDR3 contains 13 residues. J lost 7 bases, V lost 1 base, and 2 bases had no gene match. Germline values: CDR1 SGHTA, CDR2 FQGNSA. CDR3 bases: TGTGCCAGCAGCTTAGGGGGACAGGTTGAAGCTTTCTTT. Amino acids: CASSLGGQVEAFF.

V gene TRBV5-5 combines with J gene TRBJ1-5; D may be TRBD1 (5 bases). The CDR3 has 14 amino acids. Germline values: CDR1 SGHKS, CDR2 YYEKEE (reference sequence). Trimming took 0 bases from V and 6 from J, leaving 10 bases between them. The CDR3 coding sequence is TGTGCCAGCAGCTTGGGATCCGGGGGTCAGCCCCAGCATTTT. This encodes CASSLGSGGQPQHF.

V usage is TRBV7-9 and J usage is TRBJ2-2; 12 bases are shared with TRBD1. From germline, CDR1 is SEHNR and CDR2 FQNEAQ (reference sequence). The CDR3 spans 17 residues. Trimming at V came to 2 bases and at J to 7 bases, leaving 8 bases not matched to a gene. The CDR3 spells CASSLRRDRGLGGELFF. CDR3 bases: TGTGCCAGCAGCTTAAGACGGGACAGGGGGCTCGGCGGGGAGCTGTTTTTT.

With respect to this clone: The junction does not match germline at one end; this may be a read error. V gene TRBV6-5 combines with J gene TRBJ2-2; 7 bases are shared with TRBD2. This CDR3 region has 16 residues. Germline V gene data show CDR1 as MNHEY and CDR2 as SVGAGI. The CDR3 reads CASSNSLALGTGELFF. As DNA, the CDR3 is TGTGCCAGCAGTAACTCACTAGCGCTTGGCACCGGGGAGCTGTTTTTT.

The chain employs TRBV27 and TRBJ1-1; 7 nucleotides line up with TRBD1. Germline V gives CDR1 MNHEY, CDR2 SMNVEV (reference sequence). The CDR3 totals 13 residues. The J segment lost 12 bases and the V segment lost 6 bases, leaving 13 bases of the junction unmatched. CDR3 nucleotide sequence: TGTGCCAGCAGCACCGGGACAGACTTTACGACTTTCTTT. It encodes CASSTGTDFTTFF.

The chain recombines TRBV19 with TRBJ2-7; D may be TRBD2 (5 bases). V dropped 3 bases and J dropped 2 bases, with 8 bases sitting between them. Germline V gene data show CDR1 as LNHDA and CDR2 as SQIVND (reference sequence). The CDR3 has 13 amino acids. CDR3 nucleotide sequence: TGTGCCAGTAGTATTATGGGAGCCTACGAGCAGTACTTC. Translation gives CASSIMGAYEQYF.

Sample share makes this clone medium-sized. The chain uses TRBV5-4 and TRBJ2-1; 10 bases are a match to TRBD2. The J segment lost 7 bases and the V segment lost 1 base, leaving 11 bases of the junction unmatched. The CDR3 is 17 amino acids. In germline, CDR1 is SGHNT, CDR2 YYREEE (reference sequence). CDR3 region: CASSLPGGLAETNEQFF. DNA for the CDR3: TGTGCCAGCAGCTTGCCTGGAGGACTAGCGGAAACTAATGAGCAGTTCTTC.

V gene TRBV18 combines with J gene TRBJ2-5; D possibly corresponds to TRBD1 (6 bases). The V gene lost 3 bases and the J gene lost 3 bases, with 8 bases spanning the gap. The CDR3 consists of 13 residues. Germline CDR1 KGHSH, CDR2 LQKENI. The CDR3 is CASSPRQEETQYF. The CDR3 DNA is TGTGCCAGCTCACCCCGACAGGAAGAGACCCAGTACTTC.

The count of this clone is one. The chain is built from TRBV5-1 and TRBJ1-1; D gene ambiguous. Deletions cut 4 bases from V and 0 bases from J, with 16 bases between. Germline CDR1 and CDR2: SGHRS and YFSETQ. This CDR3 is 16 amino acids long. CDR3 sequence reads: CASSRGDSHMNTEAFF. As DNA, the CDR3 is TGCGCCAGCAGCCGCGGGGATTCTCACATGAACACTGAAGCTTTCTTT. Complete variable domain (other parts from reference TRBV5-1 and TRBJ1-1): KAGVTQTPRYLIKTRGQQVTLSCSPISGHRSVSWYQQTPGQGLQFLFEYFSETQRNKGNFPGRFSGRQFSNSRSEMNVSTLELGDSALYLCASSRGDSHMNTEAFFGQGTRLTVV.

The J gene is TRBJ1-2, the V gene TRBV6-5; 7 bases line up with TRBD1. CDR1 is MNHEY, CDR2 SVGAGI, per germline. Trimming at V came to 11 bases and at J to 7 bases, leaving 19 bases not matched to a gene. This CDR3 comprises 15 residues. Written as DNA, the CDR3 is TGTGCCGGCAACCCGGGGACAGCTTTGTCAAGTGGCTACACCTTC. It is translated as CAGNPGTALSSGYTF.